This entry describes one T cell receptor (beta chain). Its matching antigen is unknown. Germline CDR1 reads MNHEY; CDR2 reads SMNVEV (reference sequence). Trimming removed 1 base from V and 11 bases from J, with 20 bases in between. The CDR3 is 15 amino acids. The data belong to a study of shared clonotypes between healthy human individuals. Study-level findings and limits: Represented diversity, genetic and exposure-history alike, was limited by few donors.

Using immunoSEQ multiplex PCR, the repertoire was profiled, and TCRdb retains in-frame clones only, with some absent. The sample contains 1,400,000 or so clones, 97% to 99% of which appear only once. The sample consisted of naive CD4+ T cells sorted from blood. Subset in this sample: CD45RA+ positively selected. The TCR originated in a man aged 25-40 years in good health. J is TRBJ1-1 and V is TRBV27; D is ambiguous. For the CDR3, the DNA is TGTGCCAGCAGTTTATATCTGGGTCAAACTTATACGGCTTTCTTT. This gives the protein CASSLYLGQTYTAFF.